The 4 T cell receptor beta chains given below trace back to one sample, sequenced in a study of blood T cell repertoires in COVID-19. The method was immunoSEQ multiplex PCR; TCRdb's version includes in-frame clones alone and lacks a portion of them. The sample carries around 140,000 clones, more than 60% recorded once. Specimen: peripheral blood. Receptor source: a man between 50 and 59 years old with acute or convalescent COVID-19.

The chain couples TRBV24-1 to TRBJ2-7; TRBD2 might be the D (5 bases). This CDR3 is 15 amino acids long. Germline V gene lookup returns CDR1 KGHDR and CDR2 SFDVKD. Trimming took 1 base from V and 2 from J, leaving 11 bases between them. The DNA of the CDR3 is TGTGCCACCAGTGATTTTCGGGAAGGTACCTACGAGCAGTACTTC. Its translation is CATSDFREGTYEQYF.

This clone was counted once. The J gene is TRBJ1-1, the V gene TRBV18, with unresolved D. CDR3 length: 15 residues. CDR1 is KGHSH and CDR2 is LQKENI in the germline V gene. Trimming took off 3 bases at V and 1 base at J, with 12 bases between the two ends. As DNA, the CDR3 is TGTGCCAGCTCACCGAGGGCAATTTGGAACACTGAAGCTTTCTTT. Protein product: CASSPRAIWNTEAFF.

The chain carries TRBV25-1 and TRBJ1-2; D is possibly TRBD1 (5 bases). The V gene lost 1 base and the J gene lost 2 bases, with 5 bases spanning the gap. Germline values: CDR1 MGHDK, CDR2 SYGVNS. The length of the CDR3 is 13 residues. CDR3 protein: CASSESGNYGYTF. The CDR3 DNA is TGTGCCAGCAGTGAATCAGGGAACTATGGCTACACCTTC.

This clone came up a few times. The J gene is TRBJ1-1, the V gene TRBV7-2; 7 nucleotides align to TRBD1. This CDR3 region has 13 residues. V gave up 4 bases and J gave up 5 bases; unmatched junction bases: 4. The germline V gene encodes CDR1 SGHTA and CDR2 FQGNSA. The CDR3 sequence: CASSSQQGTEAFF. DNA of the CDR3: TGTGCCAGCAGCTCGCAACAGGGGACTGAAGCTTTCTTT.